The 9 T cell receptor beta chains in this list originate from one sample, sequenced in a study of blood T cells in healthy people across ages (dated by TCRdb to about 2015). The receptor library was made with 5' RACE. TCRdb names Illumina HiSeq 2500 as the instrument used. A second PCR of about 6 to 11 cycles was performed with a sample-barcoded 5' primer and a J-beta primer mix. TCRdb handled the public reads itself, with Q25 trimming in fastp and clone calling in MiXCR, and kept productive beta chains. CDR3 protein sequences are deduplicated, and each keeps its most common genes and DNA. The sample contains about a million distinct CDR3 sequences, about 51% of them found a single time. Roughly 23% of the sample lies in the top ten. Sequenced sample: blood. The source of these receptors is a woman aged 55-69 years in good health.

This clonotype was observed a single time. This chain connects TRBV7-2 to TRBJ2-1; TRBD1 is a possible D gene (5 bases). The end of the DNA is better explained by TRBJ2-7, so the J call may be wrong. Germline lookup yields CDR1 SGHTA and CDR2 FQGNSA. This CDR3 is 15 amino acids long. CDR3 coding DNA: TGTGCCAGCAGCTTAGCTCCCACAGGATACAATGAGCAGTACTTC. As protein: CASSLAPTGYNEQYF.

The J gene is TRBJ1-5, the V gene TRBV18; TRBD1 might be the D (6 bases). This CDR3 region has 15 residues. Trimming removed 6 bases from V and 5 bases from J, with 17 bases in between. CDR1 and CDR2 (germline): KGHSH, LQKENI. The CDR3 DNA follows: TGTGCCAGCTCGCCCACCCCGGGACAAGATCAGCCCCAGCATTTT. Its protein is CASSPTPGQDQPQHF.

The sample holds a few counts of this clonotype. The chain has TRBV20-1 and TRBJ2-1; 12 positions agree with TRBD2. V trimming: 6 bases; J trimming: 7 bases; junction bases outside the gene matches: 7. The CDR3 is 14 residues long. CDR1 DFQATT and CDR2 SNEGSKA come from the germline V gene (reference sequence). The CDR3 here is CSAIGLAGTNEQFF. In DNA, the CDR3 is TGCAGTGCCATAGGACTAGCGGGAACAAATGAGCAGTTCTTC.

CDR3 nucleotide sequence: TGTGCCAGCAGCTCTCAGACAGGGTCCCTCTACGAGCAGTACTTC. Encoded protein: CASSSQTGSLYEQYF. This chain joins TRBV7-2 and TRBJ2-7, with TRBD1 matching 7 bases. This CDR3 region has 15 residues. V lost 4 bases to trimming and J lost 3 bases; unmatched junction nucleotides: 9. CDR1 is SGHTA and CDR2 is FQGNSA in the germline V gene.

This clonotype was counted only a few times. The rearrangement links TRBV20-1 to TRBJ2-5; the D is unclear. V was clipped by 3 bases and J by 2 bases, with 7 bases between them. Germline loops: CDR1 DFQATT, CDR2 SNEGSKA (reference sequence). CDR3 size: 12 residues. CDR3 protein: CSARPQQETQYF. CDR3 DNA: TGCAGTGCTAGGCCACAGCAAGAGACCCAGTACTTC.

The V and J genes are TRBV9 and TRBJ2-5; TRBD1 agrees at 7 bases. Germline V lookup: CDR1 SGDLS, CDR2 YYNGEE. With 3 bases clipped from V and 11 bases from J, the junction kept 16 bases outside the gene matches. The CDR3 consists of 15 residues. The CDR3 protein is CASSETGFSDNEQYF. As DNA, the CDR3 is TGTGCCAGCAGCGAGACAGGGTTTTCTGATAATGAGCAGTACTTC.

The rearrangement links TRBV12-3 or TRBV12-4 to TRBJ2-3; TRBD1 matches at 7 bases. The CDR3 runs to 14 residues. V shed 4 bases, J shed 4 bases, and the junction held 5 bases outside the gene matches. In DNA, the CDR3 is TGTGCCAGCAGTTGGAGACAGGGACCAGATACGCAGTATTTT. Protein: CASSWRQGPDTQYF.

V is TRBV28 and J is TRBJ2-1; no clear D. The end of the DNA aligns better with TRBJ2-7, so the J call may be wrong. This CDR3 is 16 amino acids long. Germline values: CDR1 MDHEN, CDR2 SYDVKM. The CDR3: CASSPTGHPTYNEQYF. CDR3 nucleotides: TGTGCCAGCAGTCCCACCGGCCATCCCACCTACAATGAGCAGTACTTC.

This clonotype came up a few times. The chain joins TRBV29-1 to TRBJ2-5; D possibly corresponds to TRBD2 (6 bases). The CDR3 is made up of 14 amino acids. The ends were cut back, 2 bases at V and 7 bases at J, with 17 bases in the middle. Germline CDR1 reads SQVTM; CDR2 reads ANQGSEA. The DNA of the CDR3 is TGCAGCGTTGAAAAGGCGGTCCTGGGGGGGACCCAGTACTTC. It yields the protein CSVEKAVLGGTQYF.